Given below is one T cell receptor (beta chain) in context. The antigen is unknown. The CDR3 runs 15 residues. Germline trimming cut 2 bases from V and 2 bases from J; bases unmatched to any gene: 4. CDR1 is MNHNS, CDR2 SASEGT, per germline. The sample originates from a study of CD4+ T cells in melanoma. Study-level points and caveats: Neoantigen-specific CD4+ T cells in melanoma reportedly had diverse differentiation states. CD8+ T cell, macrophage and B cell function reportedly correlated with neoantigen-specific CD4+ T cells.

Profiling relied on immunoSEQ multiplex PCR, and the TCRdb table lists in-frame clones only, not all of them. The sample contains about 10,000 clones, approximately 68% of which appear only once. This receptor was identified in a human donor with melanoma. Specimen: cells from a culture (not recorded whether cultured in vitro). The chain uses TRBV6-1 and TRBJ2-3; 7 nucleotides line up with TRBD2. The CDR3 sequence is CASSERSGNTDTQYF. The CDR3 nucleotides read TGTGCCAGCAGTGAACGGAGCGGGAACACAGATACGCAGTATTTT.